This T cell receptor beta chain originates from a study of ipilimumab plus nivolumab after autologous stem cell transplantation. Dosing: nivolumab 3 mg/kg IV, weeks 1, 4, 7, 10, then every two weeks to week 26. CDR1 and CDR2 (germline): MNHNY, SVGAGI (reference sequence). The CDR3 extends over 16 amino acids. V lost 6 bases to trimming and J lost 4 bases, with 18 bases between them. Study-level results: Authors suggest TCR repertoire, Treg phenotype and gut microbiota support further study.

Using immunoSEQ multiplex PCR, the repertoire was profiled, and TCRdb retains in-frame clones only, with some absent. This sample has about 83,000 clones, with approximately 83% found just once. Comment on this clone: Antigen: not known.

The sequences come from PBMCs, collected in a trial of ipilimumab plus nivolumab as post-transplant consolidation. This clonotype was obtained from a male donor with diffuse large B-cell lymphoma. The V call is TRBV6-6, the J call TRBJ2-2; no clear D. CDR3 in amino acids: CASSNPTPTVTGELFF. The CDR3 nucleotides read TGTGCCAGCAGCAATCCTACCCCCACAGTCACCGGGGAGCTGTTTTTT.